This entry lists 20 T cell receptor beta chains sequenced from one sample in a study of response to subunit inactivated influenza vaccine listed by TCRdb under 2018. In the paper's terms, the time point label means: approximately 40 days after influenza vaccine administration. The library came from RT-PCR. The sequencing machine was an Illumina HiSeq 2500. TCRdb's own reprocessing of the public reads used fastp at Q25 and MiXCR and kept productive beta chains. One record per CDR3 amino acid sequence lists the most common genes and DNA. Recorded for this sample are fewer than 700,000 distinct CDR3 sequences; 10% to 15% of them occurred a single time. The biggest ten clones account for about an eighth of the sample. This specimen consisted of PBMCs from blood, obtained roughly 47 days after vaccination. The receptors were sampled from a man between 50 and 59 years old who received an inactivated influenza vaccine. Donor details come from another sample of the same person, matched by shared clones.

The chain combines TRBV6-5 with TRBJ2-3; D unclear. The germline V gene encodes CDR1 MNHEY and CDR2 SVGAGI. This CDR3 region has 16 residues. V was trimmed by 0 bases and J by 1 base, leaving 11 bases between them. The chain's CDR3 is CASSYSSGLRTDTQYF. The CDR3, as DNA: TGTGCCAGCAGTTACTCTTCCGGGCTTCGCACAGATACGCAGTATTTT.

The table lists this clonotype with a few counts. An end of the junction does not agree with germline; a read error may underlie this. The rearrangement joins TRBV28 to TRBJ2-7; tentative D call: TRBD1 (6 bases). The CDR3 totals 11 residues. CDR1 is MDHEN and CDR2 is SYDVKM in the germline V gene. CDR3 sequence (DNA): TGTGCCAGCAGTTTCCGGGACAACTATGACTTC. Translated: CASSFRDNYDF.

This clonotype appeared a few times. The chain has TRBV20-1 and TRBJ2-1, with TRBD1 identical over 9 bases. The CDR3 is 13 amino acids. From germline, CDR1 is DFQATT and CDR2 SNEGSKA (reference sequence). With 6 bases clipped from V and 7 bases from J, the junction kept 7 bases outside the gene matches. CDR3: CSAQRQGGNEQFF. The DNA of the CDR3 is TGCAGTGCCCAAAGACAGGGGGGAAATGAGCAGTTCTTC.

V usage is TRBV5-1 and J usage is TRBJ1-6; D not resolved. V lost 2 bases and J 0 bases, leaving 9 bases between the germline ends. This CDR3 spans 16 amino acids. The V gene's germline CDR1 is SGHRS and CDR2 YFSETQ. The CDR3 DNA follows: TGCGCCAGCAGCTTTTATCAGGACTCCTATAATTCACCCCTCCACTTT. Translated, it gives CASSFYQDSYNSPLHF.

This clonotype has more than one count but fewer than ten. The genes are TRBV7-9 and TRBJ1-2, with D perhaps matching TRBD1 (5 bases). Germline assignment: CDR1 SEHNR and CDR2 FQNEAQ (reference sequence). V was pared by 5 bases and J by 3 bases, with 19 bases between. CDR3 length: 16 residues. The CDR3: CASSPTAIGGDYGYTF. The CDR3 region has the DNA TGTGCCAGCAGCCCAACAGCGATCGGAGGGGACTATGGCTACACCTTC. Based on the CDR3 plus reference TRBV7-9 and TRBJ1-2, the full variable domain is DTGVSQNPRHKITKRGQNVTFRCDPISEHNRLYWYRQTLGQGPEFLTYFQNEAQLEKSRLLSDRFSAERPKGSFSTLEIQRTEQGDSAMYLCASSPTAIGGDYGYTFGSGTRLTVV.

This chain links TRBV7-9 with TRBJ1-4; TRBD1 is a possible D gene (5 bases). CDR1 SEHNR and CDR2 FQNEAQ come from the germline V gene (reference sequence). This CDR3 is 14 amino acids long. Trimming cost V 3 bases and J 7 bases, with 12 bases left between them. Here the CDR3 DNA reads TGTGCCAGCAGCTTTGGAGGGGTCGGTGAAAAACTGTTTTTT. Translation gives CASSFGGVGEKLFF.

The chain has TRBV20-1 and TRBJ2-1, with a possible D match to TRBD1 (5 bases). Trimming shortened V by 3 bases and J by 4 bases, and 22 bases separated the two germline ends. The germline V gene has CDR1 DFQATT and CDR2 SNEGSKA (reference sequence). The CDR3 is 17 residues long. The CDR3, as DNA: TGCAGTGCTAGCGGCTTACCGGCAGGGTCCCTTTACAATGAGCAGTTCTTC. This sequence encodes CSASGLPAGSLYNEQFF.

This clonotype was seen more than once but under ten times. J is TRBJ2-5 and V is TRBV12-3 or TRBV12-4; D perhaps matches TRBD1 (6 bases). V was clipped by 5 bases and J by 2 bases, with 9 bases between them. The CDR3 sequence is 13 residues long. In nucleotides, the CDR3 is TGTGCCAGCAGTGACAGGATGCAAGAGACCCAGTACTTC. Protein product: CASSDRMQETQYF.

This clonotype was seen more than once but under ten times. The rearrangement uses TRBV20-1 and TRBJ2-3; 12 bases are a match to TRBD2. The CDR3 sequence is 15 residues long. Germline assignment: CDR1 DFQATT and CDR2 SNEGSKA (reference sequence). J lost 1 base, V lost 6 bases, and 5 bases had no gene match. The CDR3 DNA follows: TGCAGTGCCCTAGGACTAGCGGGGCGCACAGATACGCAGTATTTT. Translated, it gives CSALGLAGRTDTQYF.

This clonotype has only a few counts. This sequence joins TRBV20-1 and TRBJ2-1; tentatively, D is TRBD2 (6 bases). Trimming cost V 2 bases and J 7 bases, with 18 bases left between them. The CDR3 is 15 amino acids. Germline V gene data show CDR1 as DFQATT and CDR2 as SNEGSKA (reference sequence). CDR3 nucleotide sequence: TGCAGTGCTAGACCTCGGGACTTCTCGGGGAATGAGCAGTTCTTC. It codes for CSARPRDFSGNEQFF.

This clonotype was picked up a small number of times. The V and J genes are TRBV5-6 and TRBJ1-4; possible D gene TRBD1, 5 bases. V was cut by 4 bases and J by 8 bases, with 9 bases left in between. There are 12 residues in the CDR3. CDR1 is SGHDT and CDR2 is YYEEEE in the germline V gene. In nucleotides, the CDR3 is TGTGCCAGCAGCGGCACAGGCGAAAAACTGTTTTTT. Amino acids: CASSGTGEKLFF.

The chain's CDR3 is CASSLGGGRFTYEQYF. The CDR3 bases are TGTGCCAGCAGCTTAGGGGGCGGGAGGTTTACCTACGAGCAGTACTTC. This chain connects TRBV11-2 to TRBJ2-7; 8 nucleotides match TRBD2. Losses at the gene ends were 1 base for V and 2 bases for J; bases not matched to a gene: 7. The CDR3 consists of 16 residues. Looked up from germline, CDR1 is SGHAT and CDR2 is FQNNGV.

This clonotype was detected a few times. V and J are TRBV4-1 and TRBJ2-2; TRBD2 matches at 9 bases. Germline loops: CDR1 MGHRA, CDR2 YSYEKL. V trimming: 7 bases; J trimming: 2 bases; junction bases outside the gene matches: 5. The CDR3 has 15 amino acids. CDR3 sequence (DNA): TGCGCCAGCACAAGACTAGCGGCCAACACCGGGGAGCTGTTTTTT. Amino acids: CASTRLAANTGELFF.

The CDR3 DNA follows: TGTGCCAGCAGTCTACCGACAGGGGCCCCCTACGAGCAGTACTTC. Protein sequence: CASSLPTGAPYEQYF. This chain uses TRBV28 with TRBJ2-7, with TRBD1 matching over 8 bases. V was clipped by 5 bases and J by 2 bases; unmatched bases: 8. Germline V CDR1 and CDR2: MDHEN, SYDVKM. This CDR3 has 15 amino acids.

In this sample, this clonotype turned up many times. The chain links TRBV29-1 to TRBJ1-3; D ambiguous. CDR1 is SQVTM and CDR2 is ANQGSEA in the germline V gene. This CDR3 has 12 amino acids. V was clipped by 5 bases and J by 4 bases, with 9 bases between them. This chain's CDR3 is CSVLVGGNTIYF. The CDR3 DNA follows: TGCAGCGTTCTAGTTGGCGGAAACACCATATATTTT. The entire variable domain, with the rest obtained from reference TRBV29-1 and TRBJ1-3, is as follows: SAVISQKPSRDICQRGTSLTIQCQVDSQVTMMFWYRQQPGQSLTLIATANQGSEATYESGFVIDKFPISRPNLTFSTLTVSNMSPEDSSIYLCSVLVGGNTIYFGEGSWLTVV.

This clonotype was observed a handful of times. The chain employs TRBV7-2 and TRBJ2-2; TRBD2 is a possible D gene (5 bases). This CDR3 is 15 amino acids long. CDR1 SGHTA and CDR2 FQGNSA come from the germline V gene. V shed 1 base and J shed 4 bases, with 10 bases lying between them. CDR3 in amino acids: CASSLVIATTGELFF. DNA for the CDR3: TGTGCCAGCAGCTTAGTTATAGCGACCACCGGGGAGCTGTTTTTT.

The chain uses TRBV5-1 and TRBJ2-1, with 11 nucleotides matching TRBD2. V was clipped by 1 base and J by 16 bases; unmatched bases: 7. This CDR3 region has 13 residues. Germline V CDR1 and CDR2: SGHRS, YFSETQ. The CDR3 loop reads CASSLTSGGECFF. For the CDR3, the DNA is TGCGCCAGCAGCTTGACTAGCGGGGGAGAATGCTTCTTC.

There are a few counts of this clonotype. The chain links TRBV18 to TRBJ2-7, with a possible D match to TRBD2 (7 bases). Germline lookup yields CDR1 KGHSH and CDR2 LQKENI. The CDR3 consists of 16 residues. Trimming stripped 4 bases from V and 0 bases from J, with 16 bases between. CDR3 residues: CASSRTTRGLSYEQYF. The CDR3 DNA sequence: TGTGCCAGCTCACGGACGACGCGGGGGCTCTCCTACGAGCAGTACTTC.

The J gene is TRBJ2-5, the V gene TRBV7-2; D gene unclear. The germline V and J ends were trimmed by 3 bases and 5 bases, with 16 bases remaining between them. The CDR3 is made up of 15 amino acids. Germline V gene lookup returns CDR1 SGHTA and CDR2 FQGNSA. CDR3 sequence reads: CASSFLPGFWETQYF. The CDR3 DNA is TGTGCCAGCAGCTTCCTACCAGGTTTCTGGGAGACCCAGTACTTC. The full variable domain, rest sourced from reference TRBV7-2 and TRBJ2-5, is GAGVSQSPSNKVTEKGKDVELRCDPISGHTALYWYRQSLGQGLEFLIYFQGNSAPDKSGLPSDRFSAERTGGSVSTLTIQRTQQEDSAVYLCASSFLPGFWETQYFGPGTRLLVL.

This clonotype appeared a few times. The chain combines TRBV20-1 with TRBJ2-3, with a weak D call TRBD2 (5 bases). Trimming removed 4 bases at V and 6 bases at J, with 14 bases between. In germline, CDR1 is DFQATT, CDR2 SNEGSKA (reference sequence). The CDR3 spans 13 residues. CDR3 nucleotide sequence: TGCAGTGCTATGCGGGTCGTGAGGGATACGCAGTATTTT. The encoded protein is CSAMRVVRDTQYF.